The TCR beta chain described here comes from a study of blood T cell repertoires in COVID-19. The CDR3 is 15 amino acids. Trimming at V came to 5 bases and at J to 9 bases, leaving 12 bases not matched to a gene. Germline loops: CDR1 SGHTA, CDR2 FQGNSA. Method: immunoSEQ multiplex PCR; TCRdb's copy keeps in-frame clones and lacks some. The sample carries 55,000 to 80,000 clones, around four fifths recorded once. The TCR was taken from a middle-aged man with active COVID-19. The sample taken for sequencing was peripheral blood. The V gene is TRBV7-2, the J gene TRBJ2-1; 8 bases match TRBD2. CDR3 DNA: TGTGCCAGCAGCCTACGGCGGGGGGCCTTTTCTGAGCAGTTCTTC. This encodes CASSLRRGAFSEQFF. The complete variable domain, with remaining parts taken from reference TRBV7-2 and TRBJ2-1, reads GAGVSQSPSNKVTEKGKDVELRCDPISGHTALYWYRQSLGQGLEFLIYFQGNSAPDKSGLPSDRFSAERTGGSVSTLTIQRTQQEDSAVYLCASSLRRGAFSEQFFGPGTRLTVL.